This TCR beta chain was sequenced for a study of shared clonotypes between healthy human individuals. Across the study: Per-donor plates numbered three CD4 naive, three CD4 memory, two CD8 naive and one CD8 memory.

V trimming: 6 bases; J trimming: 6 bases; junction bases outside the gene matches: 10. This CDR3 is built from 15 residues. Germline assignment: CDR1 MDHEN and CDR2 SYDVKM. Broader study findings: Among non-shared clonotypes, generation probabilities were lower than among those shared by all four donors. Depth was large, yet rarefaction showed that sorted-subset sequencing was incomplete.

Each replicate PCR on the sorted subsets used about 0.2 ug DNA (around 31,000 T cell genomes). Libraries were prepared by immunoSEQ multiplex PCR; TCRdb keeps only in-frame clonotypes and omits some of them. The sample holds hundreds of thousands of clones, 90% to 96% seen once. Comments on this clone: What it binds is not known.

The chain has TRBV28 and TRBJ1-1, with TRBD1 matching 10 bases. The sequence derives from a woman in her twenties or thirties in good health. The sequenced sample consisted of naive CD4+ T cells sorted from blood. Sample subset: CD45RA+ positively selected. The CDR3 region is CASSLTGTGDPEAFF. The CDR3 coding sequence is TGTGCCAGCAGCCTCACCGGGACAGGGGACCCTGAAGCTTTCTTT. The full variable domain, its missing parts supplied by reference TRBV28 and TRBJ1-1, is DVKVTQSSRYLVKRTGEKVFLECVQDMDHENMFWYRQDPGLGLRLIYFSYDVKMKEKGDIPEGYSVSREKKERFSLILESASTNQTSMYLCASSLTGTGDPEAFFGQGTRLTVV.